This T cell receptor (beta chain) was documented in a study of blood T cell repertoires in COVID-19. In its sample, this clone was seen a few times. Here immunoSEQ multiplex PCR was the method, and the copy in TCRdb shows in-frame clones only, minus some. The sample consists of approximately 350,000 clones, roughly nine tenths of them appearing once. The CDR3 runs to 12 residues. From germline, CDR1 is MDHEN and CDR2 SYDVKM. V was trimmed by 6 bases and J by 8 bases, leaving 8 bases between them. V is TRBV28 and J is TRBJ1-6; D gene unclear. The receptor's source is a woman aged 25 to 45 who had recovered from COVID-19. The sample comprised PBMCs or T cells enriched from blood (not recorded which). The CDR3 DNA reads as TGTGCCAGCAGGGGAGAACATTCACCCCTCCACTTT. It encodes CASRGEHSPLHF.